The source of this T cell receptor (beta chain) is a study of cytomegalovirus exposure and HLA in healthy donors (dated by TCRdb to 2016 to 2017). In terms of the full investigation: In an earlier analysis of 450 to 750 of the donors, 250 to 350 Gb of sequence data and some 120 million unique TCR beta sequences from 150 million to 200 million T cells were reported. About 280 gigabases of sequencing data and some 85 million unique TCR sequences were included in an early release covering several hundred HLA-typed donors. Of the roughly 400 genotyped donors, approximately 81% were placed in the genetic ancestry cluster associated with self-reported Caucasian donors. The study aimed to test whether cataloging public T cell receptors could reveal signatures of past pathogen exposure. The study used immunosequencing to profile the T cell repertoires of some 600 subjects and linked those repertoires to cytomegalovirus serostatus. Besides the first cohort of around 700 subjects, a separate validation cohort made up of 95 to 150 different subjects was used. To predict cytomegalovirus infection status, the study combined high-throughput TCR immunosequencing, statistical association of individual TCRs with disease status, and machine learning. To study patterns of TCR occurrence, a later analysis re-analyzed previously published TCR beta repertoires from under 750 donors and added high-resolution HLA genotyping. The later analysis used no new phenotypic data to find candidate immune exposures, relying instead on TCR beta sequences and their occurrence across donors. An earlier analysis of around 580 of the donors used high-throughput TCR beta sequencing to judge whether each TCR beta V gene segment behaved as functional or pseudogenic. Donor age, sex, ethnicity and CMV serostatus were compiled alongside the repertoire data. A later genetic analysis used genome-wide SNP genotypes for about three fifths of the roughly 700 donors, treating that subset as a discovery cohort. Every repertoire in the discovery cohort had been generated on one and the same sequencing platform. Both class I and class II loci were covered by HLA typing, at four-digit resolution. Typing coverage varied by locus: about 620-630 donors for A, B, C, DRB1 and DQB1; roughly 500 for DQA1; approximately 570 for DPA1; roughly 470 for DPB1. A handful of DR-DQ haplotypes were handled as single units for association and clustering because linkage in the cohort was strong. On average, roughly 240,000 unique TCR beta nucleotide sequences were sequenced per donor among some 420 genotyped donors of the cohort, with roughly a sixth of those sequences being non-productive. Here is what the overall study found, with its caveats: According to a later analysis, TCR association rates differed among HLA loci, with DRB1 alleles showing the most associated TCRs and HLA-C alleles showing the fewest. For the cohort, immune exposure information was limited to CMV serostatus. Most CMV-associated TCR beta chains appeared to be HLA-restricted in a later analysis, and the HLA associations seemed to be driven largely by CMV exposure. Broadly in line with IMGT annotations, most TCR beta V segments showed up in productive rearrangements about 90% or about 30% of the time in an earlier analysis of 450 to 750 of the donors. About 15 rarely observed V segments, including chromosome 9 orphons, were excluded from the earlier analysis of 550 to 700 of the donors because counts were too low. In the study, 164 TCR beta chains were listed as associated with cytomegalovirus. In a later genetic analysis, a missense DCLRE1C variant was associated with V-gene and J-gene trimming of TCR beta chains, and the association was replicated in an independent cohort. A further reported finding was that TCR beta sequences accurately predicted the HLA-A and HLA-B alleles for most subjects in the first cohort. It was suggested by the authors that the approach could potentially be generalized to other disease states and immunological phenotypes. According to a later analysis, parvovirus B19, influenza, CMV and Epstein-Barr virus appeared linked to several top co-occurrence clusters. A later genetic analysis reported fewer N-insertions in productive TCRs among donors in an Asian-associated ancestry cluster than the roughly 700-donor mean. At a false discovery rate of 0.05, a later analysis linked 16,000 or so TCR beta sequences to specific HLA alleles. Because the 87-base-pair reads could not distinguish some IMGT-functional V segments, including TRBV6-2 and TRBV6-3, those segments were excluded. Presence/absence analyses assumed roughly uniform sequencing depth across donors, an assumption that may not hold. When HLA alleles, especially DR and DQ, strongly co-occurred, attributing TCR associations to individual alleles was difficult. Linkage disequilibrium might explain the correlated functional status among segregating V segments, but an unknown experimental factor could not be ruled out. Because some donors lacked HLA typing at each locus, the association tests relied only on the typed subset. Compared with equally common non-associated chains, HLA-associated TCR beta chains in a later analysis were more clonally expanded and had lower generation probabilities. In both the original and validation cohorts, the classifier was reported to diagnose cytomegalovirus status with high specificity and sensitivity. The cohort was sequenced for TCR beta chains only, and without alpha or paired-chain data the features that could be detected were limited. The sequencing pipeline was judged likely to have produced a cluster of highly shared sequence variants as a technical artifact. In vitro tests confirmed that a few of the cytomegalovirus-associated TCR beta chains recognize cytomegalovirus antigens. Across donors, most TCR sequences were observed very rarely, whereas some public TCRs were present in many individuals.

This clone was detected a few times. It has no known antigen specificity. Qualities for individual bases were not recorded, and no much larger clone is one base off. Libraries came from the immunoSEQ multiplex PCR assay. The multiplex PCR relied on a mix of 60 forward primers for TCR Vbeta segments and 13 reverse primers for TCR Jbeta segments. The CDR3 region of rearranged TCR beta genes was amplified from genomic DNA with a multiplex PCR assay. The Illumina HiSeq System was used to sequence the amplified TCR beta libraries as 87-base-pair reads. Per the source publication's procedure: A later analysis counted about 80 million unique TCR beta chains across the 550 to 700 repertoires, and some 11 million of these chains were shared by at least two donors. To remove PCR and sequencing errors, raw reads were error-corrected and collapsed into unique sequences using a nearest-neighbor algorithm that merged closely related sequences. V, D and J gene segments were assigned by aligning CDR3 sequences to IMGT reference sequences. Each retained sequence needed at least a six-nucleotide match to both a V gene segment and a J gene segment. A rearrangement counted as productive if the CDR3 had no stop codons and remained in frame with V and J, and every other rearrangement counted as non-productive. Following IMGT convention, CDR3 was defined as the stretch from the second conserved V-encoded cysteine up to the conserved J-encoded phenylalanine. The earlier analysis of about 500 of the donors excluded sequences that lacked an unambiguous match to a single V gene segment. An earlier analysis of fewer than 750 of the donors classified V segments as functional when productive rearrangements were above 56.7% and as segregating when the standard deviation between donors was above 5%. To diagnose cytomegalovirus status from the catalog of TCR beta chain sequences, a statistical classification framework was built. A later analysis assigned V and J genes by comparing TCR nucleotide sequences with IMGT/GENE-DB human TR gene sequences. The TCRdist pipeline was used in a later analysis to assign CDR3 sequences and most-parsimonious VDJ recombination scenarios. In a later analysis, each TCR beta chain was defined by its CDR3 amino acid sequence together with its V-gene family, and reads without a unique V-gene family were excluded. To address suspected cross-contamination and a sequencing artifact, a later analysis removed 450 to 700 highly shared, low-generation-probability nucleotide sequences. In a later analysis, a clonal expansion index for each public chain was calculated from normalized within-repertoire ranks of inferred template counts. In a later analysis, generation probabilities were computed using a VDJ recombination model fitted to out-of-frame rearrangements, and the results were checked against IGoR. Hypergeometric tests were used in a later analysis to score TCR-TCR, TCR-HLA and TCR-CMV co-occurrence, with a repertoire-size bias correction applied to the TCR pairs. In a later analysis, false discovery rates were estimated by permuting HLA or CMV assignments 20 times. In a later analysis, co-occurring TCRs were grouped with DBSCAN, and TCRdist sequence similarity was added when clustering was performed within HLA-allele-positive subsets. Repertoires with fewer than 30,000 or more than 120,000 public chains were left out of co-occurrence clustering, as were several repertoires with anomalous nucleotide sharing. Not all clones reach the TCRdb copy of this immuneACCESS table, which keeps in-frame sequences only. Checked studies attribute under half of the gap to unresolved V genes and leave the rest unexplained. For V, J and clone size, that table is used; D and trimming come from the DNA. In all, the sample holds some 200,000 clones, and about 79% of those were seen once. In total, the top ten clones hold about 0.094% of the sample.

V loses 0 bases of germline sequence and J loses 7 bases, and the interval between the two ends is 14 bases. The CDR3 holds 16 amino acids from the cysteine to the phenylalanine. Only CDR3 DNA remains: 48 bases, in frame from the first base. CDR1 and CDR2 are drawn from the germline V gene: SGDLS, YYNGEE. The cohort comprised more than 550 healthy bone marrow donors. At the time of sampling, all cohort members were nominally healthy, though unrecorded immune exposures were likely present. The donor was CMV seronegative and was included in the group of about 350 seronegative cohort members. Every donor gave a peripheral blood sample, and the peripheral blood mononuclear cells from that sample were used for TCR beta sequencing. The Qiagen DNeasy Blood Extraction Kit was used to extract genomic DNA from the blood cell samples.

The clonotype originates from a boy under 10 years old in good health and CMV-seronegative. This sequence uses TRBV9 and TRBJ1-6; TRBD1 is a weak D gene call, 6 bases matching. Sequencing was performed on PBMCs. DNA sequence: TGTGCCAGCAGCGTAGGGTGGAGGACAGACAATTCACCCCTCCACTTT. This gives the protein CASSVGWRTDNSPLHF.